This TCR beta chain was sequenced in a study of blood T cells in healthy people across ages. Study results and caveats: Estimates drawn from one million T cells were deemed to understate diversity. In these data, TCR beta diversity tracked strongly with naive T cell percentage.

The use of a sample-barcoded 5' primer and a J-beta primer mix characterized a second PCR of about 7 to 12 cycles. Each cDNA molecule received a tag from a template-switch adaptor that had 12 random nucleotides. TCRdb reprocessed the 5' RACE reads with MiXCR, giving one entry per CDR3 protein. This sample has around 1,600,000 distinct CDR3 sequences, with roughly two fifths found just once. The germline CDR1 and CDR2 sequences are SQVTM and ANQGSEA. The CDR3 totals 13 residues. V gave up 4 bases and J gave up 0 bases, with 9 bases separating them. Points on this clonotype: Its antigen is as yet unknown.

Source material: blood. This TCR was sampled from a woman younger than 35 in good health. The chain combines TRBV29-1 with TRBJ1-1; D is ambiguous. Here the CDR3 DNA reads TGCAGCGTTGCCAACCTCATGAACACTGAAGCTTTCTTT. This translates into CSVANLMNTEAFF.